This T cell receptor beta chain came from a study of lymphopenia after photon versus proton radiotherapy. General study findings and limits: Survival link was tested only in deceased patients; proton benefit remains a possibility. Post-nadir diversity loss with photons came from oligoclonal expansion, particularly CD8+ Temra cells. Under photons, naive T cells and diversity fell while effector/memory populations rose.

Of note for this clone: Its target is not known.

V was pared by 5 bases and J by 0 bases, with 14 bases between. The CDR3 contains 16 residues. Looked up from germline, CDR1 is ENHRY and CDR2 is SYGVKD. Clones were sequenced by immunoSEQ multiplex PCR, and TCRdb holds only the in-frame ones, with some missing. The profile covers some 64,000 clones, with roughly 90% appearing a single time and roughly 12% taken by the ten largest. This specimen consisted of peripheral blood, obtained from a patient treated with proton-based radiotherapy. The origin of this receptor is an older man with esophageal cancer. The chain uses TRBV10-3 and TRBJ2-4; perhaps D is TRBD1 or TRBD2 (5 bases each). The CDR3 here is CAISRIGTLAKNIQYF. For the CDR3, the DNA is TGTGCCATCAGTCGCATCGGGACGTTAGCCAAAAACATTCAGTACTTC.